Listed below are T cell receptor beta chains from one sample, sequenced in a study of T cell responses to AZD1222 COVID-19 vaccine. Sequenced by immunoSEQ multiplex PCR; TCRdb stores in-frame clones only, minus some. The data show 90,000 to 130,000 clones, with around 92% seen just once and 7.8% held by the top ten. The specimen was peripheral blood, collected on day 0 of AZD1222 vaccination. The receptor source for this set is an adult in good health. Both conserved end residues are part of each CDR3. A D gene is named only where the DNA matches it firmly. Expanded clones are given a class, and other clones once, few, many or no size at all.

clone size	V gene	J gene	D gene	CDR3 DNA	CDR3 protein
.	TRBV16	TRBJ1-4	TRBD1	TGTGCCAGCAGCCACCCCGGGACAGGGAACGAAAAACTGTTTTTT	CASSHPGTGNEKLFF
.	TRBV18	TRBJ1-5	TRBD1	TGTGCCAGCTCACCCTTGGGACAGGGGAGACAGCCCCAGCATTTT	CASSPLGQGRQPQHF
.	TRBV9	TRBJ1-1	TRBD1	TGTGCCAGCAGCGAGTCCGGGACAGGGGACACTGAAGCTTTCTTT	CASSESGTGDTEAFF
.	TRBV6-5	TRBJ1-1	.	TGTGCCAGCAGTTACACCTTGGACGGGAACACTGAAGCTTTCTTT	CASSYTLDGNTEAFF
.	TRBV11-2	TRBJ1-3	.	TGTGCCAGCAGACCCTACCCTCAGTTACGGTCCGGAAACACCATATATTTT	CASRPYPQLRSGNTIYF
.	TRBV18	TRBJ1-1	.	TGTGCCAGCTCACCGGGAGCGGGAGACACTGAAGCTTTCTTT	CASSPGAGDTEAFF
.	TRBV6-2/TRBV6-3	TRBJ1-2	.	TGTGCCAGCAGTTACTTCGGGGGGGACTATGGCTACACCTTC	CASSYFGGDYGYTF
.	TRBV29-1	TRBJ1-6	.	TGCAGCGTTGGACCCGAACGAAATTCACCCCTCCACTTT	CSVGPERNSPLHF
.	TRBV28	TRBJ2-7	TRBD1	TGTGCCAGCAGACATGGGACAGGTTCCTCCTACGAGCAGTACTTC	CASRHGTGSSYEQYF
few	TRBV6-1	TRBJ2-7	TRBD1	TGTGCCAGCAGTGACCTCGTGGGACAGGGGGATAACGAGCAGTACTTC	CASSDLVGQGDNEQYF
once	TRBV27	TRBJ1-5	TRBD1	TGTGCCAGCAGCCCAACCTCTGCCGGGACAGGGGGCTTTGGGCGCAATCAGCCCCAGCATTTT	CASSPTSAGTGGFGRNQPQHF
.	TRBV19	TRBJ2-2	.	TGTGCCAGTAGTATATGGCCCCCCCAGGGCCTTGATGAGCTGTTTTTT	CASSIWPPQGLDELFF
.	TRBV2	TRBJ1-1	.	TGTGCCAGCTGTGTACAGGGCCCCACTGAAGCTTTCTTT	CASCVQGPTEAFF
.	TRBV18	TRBJ1-1	.	TGTGCCAGCTCCCCGTTGGAGGGATCGAACACTGAAGCTTTCTTT	CASSPLEGSNTEAFF
.	TRBV7-9	TRBJ2-7	.	TGTGCCAGCAGCTTATACGGGAGCGAGCAGTACTTC	CASSLYGSEQYF
once	TRBV5-5	TRBJ1-1	TRBD1	TGTGCCAGCAGCTTGGGGGCACAGGGGTACACTGAAGCTTTCTTT	CASSLGAQGYTEAFF
.	TRBV18	TRBJ2-5	TRBD2	TGTGCCAGCTCACCTCTAGGACTAGCGGGCCGCCAAGAGACCCAGTACTTC	CASSPLGLAGRQETQYF
.	TRBV5-5	TRBJ2-2	TRBD1	TGTGCCAGCAGCTTGGGACAGGGAAACACCGGGGAGCTGTTTTTT	CASSLGQGNTGELFF
.	TRBV9	TRBJ1-1	TRBD1	TGTGCCAGCAGCCAAGAGACAGGGGGTAGTGAAGCTTTCTTT	CASSQETGGSEAFF
.	TRBV27	TRBJ2-3	.	TGTGCCAGCAGTTGGGACTTCCCAGATACGCAGTATTTT	CASSWDFPDTQYF
.	TRBV15	TRBJ2-7	.	TGTGCCACCAGCAGAGATCCAGGGAATACCTACGAGCAGTACTTC	CATSRDPGNTYEQYF
.	TRBV3-1/TRBV3-2	TRBJ1-2	.	TGTGCCAGCAGCCAATCCGCGGGCTACACCTTC	CASSQSAGYTF
.	TRBV10-2	TRBJ2-1	TRBD1	TGCGCCAGCAGGACGACAGGGGCCAGATACAATGAGCAGTTCTTC	CASRTTGARYNEQFF
.	TRBV2	TRBJ2-1	.	TGTGCCAGCAGAGAATTGCAGGGGCGTGAAATAATGAAGCAGTTCTTC	CASRELQGREIMKQFF
few	TRBV4-2	TRBJ2-3	.	TGTGCCAGCAGCCAAGGTAAATGGGGAGGCACAGATACGCAGTATTTT	CASSQGKWGGTDTQYF
.	TRBV10-2	TRBJ2-2	.	TGCGCCAGCAGACCCCCGGGAGCTGCGAACACCGGGGAGCTGTTTTTT	CASRPPGAANTGELFF
.	TRBV5-1	TRBJ2-1	.	TGCGCCAGCAGCTTGGGACAGTTATACAATGAGCAGTTCTTC	CASSLGQLYNEQFF
.	TRBV5-4	TRBJ1-1	.	TGTGCCAGCAGGTTCGGGCTGAACACTGAAGCTTTCTTT	CASRFGLNTEAFF
.	TRBV6-5	TRBJ1-2	TRBD1	TGTGCCAGCAGTTACCTTGGGACAGCAAAACCTTATCGCTACACCTTC	CASSYLGTAKPYRYTF
.	TRBV6-6	TRBJ1-3	.	TGTGCCAGCAGACGACAGACAGGTCTTAACTCTGGAAACACCATATATTTT	CASRRQTGLNSGNTIYF
.	TRBV5-6	TRBJ1-2	.	TGTGCCAGCAGCTTGCGTGGCAGGGAGATCTATGGCTACACCTTC	CASSLRGREIYGYTF
.	TRBV6-1	TRBJ1-1	TRBD1	TGTGCCAGCAGTGGGTTTGGATTGACAGGGGGAGGGACTGAAGCTTTCTTT	CASSGFGLTGGGTEAFF
.	TRBV12-5	TRBJ1-1	.	TGTGCTAGTGGTTCTGACGTCCTACTCACTGAAGCTTTCTTT	CASGSDVLLTEAFF
once	TRBV6-1	TRBJ1-6	TRBD1	TGTGCCAGCAGTGACAATTGGACAGGGGATTCACCCCTCCACTTT	CASSDNWTGDSPLHF
.	TRBV15	TRBJ1-2	.	TGTGCCACCAGTACTGACGCCGGCAGGGTGTATGGCTACACCTTC	CATSTDAGRVYGYTF
.	TRBV7-2	TRBJ1-3	.	TGTGCCAGCAGCACTCAGGGCTCTGGAAACACCATATATTTT	CASSTQGSGNTIYF
.	TRBV7-8	TRBJ2-7	TRBD2	TGTGCCAGCAGCTTAATCGGGACTAGCGGGGACACTTCCTACGAGCAGTACTTC	CASSLIGTSGDTSYEQYF
.	TRBV30	TRBJ1-2	TRBD1	TGTGCCAGCGACAGGGCTGGCTACACCTTC	CASDRAGYTF
.	TRBV3-1/TRBV3-2	TRBJ2-1	TRBD1	TGTGCCAGCAGCCCGGGGACAGGGTTTAATGAGCAGTTCTTC	CASSPGTGFNEQFF
.	TRBV4-2	TRBJ1-5	.	TGTGCCAGCAGCCAAGACATTGCAGGTAGGCTGTGGCCCCAGCATTTT	CASSQDIAGRLWPQHF
.	TRBV6-5	TRBJ1-4	.	TGTGCCAGCAGTTCGGCGTCCCCCGGGAGTGAAAAACTGTTTTTT	CASSSASPGSEKLFF
.	TRBV28	TRBJ2-7	.	TGTGCCAGCAGGACGGTCTTGGGCGAGCAGTACTTC	CASRTVLGEQYF
.	TRBV21-1	TRBJ2-7	.	TGTGCCAGCAGCAAGGGGACACTCCGGGACCTCGTCTCCTACGAGCAGTACTTC	CASSKGTLRDLVSYEQYF
.	TRBV18	TRBJ1-2	TRBD1	TGTGCCAGCTCACCAGACAGGGCGAAGGGCTACACCTTC	CASSPDRAKGYTF
.	TRBV6-5	TRBJ2-5	.	TGTGCCAGCAGTTACTCAGGACAGCAAGAGACCCAGTACTTC	CASSYSGQQETQYF
.	TRBV7-9	TRBJ2-7	.	TGTGCCGGGCAGAGGTCAGACTCCTACGAGCAGTACTTC	CAGQRSDSYEQYF
.	TRBV19	TRBJ2-2	TRBD1	TGTGCCCCTACAGGGGATCTACATCTGAACACCGGGGAGCTGTTTTTT	CAPTGDLHLNTGELFF
.	TRBV5-1	TRBJ2-2	.	TGCGCCAGCAGTTCCCCCGGCCAGGGGCCTACCGAGGAGCTGTTTTTT	CASSSPGQGPTEELFF
.	TRBV28	TRBJ1-2	.	TGTGCCAGCACCTTGCAGGAGGCCACGATCTATGGCTACACCTTC	CASTLQEATIYGYTF
.	TRBV6-4	TRBJ2-2	.	TGTGCCAGCAGTGACTCGAAGGGTCGGGCCGGGGAGCTGTTTTTT	CASSDSKGRAGELFF
.	TRBV7-9	TRBJ2-5	TRBD2	TGTGCCAGCAGTCCTGGGACTAGCGAGGGGAGGCGGAGGGTTGAGACCCAGTACTTC	CASSPGTSEGRRRVETQYF
.	TRBV12-3/TRBV12-4	TRBJ1-2	.	TGTGCCAGCAGTTTAGCCTCGGTCGCCTTC	CASSLASVAF
.	TRBV5-1	TRBJ1-1	TRBD1	TGCGCCAGCAGCTTGGGGACAGGGAGTACTGAAGCTTTCTTT	CASSLGTGSTEAFF
.	TRBV11-2	TRBJ2-5	.	TGTGCCAGCAGCTTTTACAGTCTCCAAGAGACCCAGTACTTC	CASSFYSLQETQYF
.	TRBV28	TRBJ1-5	.	TGTGCCAGCAGTCCTAGGGTGGCTTGGGAATCTGGCAATCAGCCCCAGCATTTT	CASSPRVAWESGNQPQHF
.	TRBV28	TRBJ1-5	TRBD1	TGTGCCAGCAGTTGGGACAGGGAGTTACAGCCCCAGCATTTT	CASSWDRELQPQHF
.	TRBV18	TRBJ2-1	TRBD1	TGTGCCAGCTCCCAGCGACAGGGAACCGGTCGGGTCTACAATGAGCAGTTCTTC	CASSQRQGTGRVYNEQFF